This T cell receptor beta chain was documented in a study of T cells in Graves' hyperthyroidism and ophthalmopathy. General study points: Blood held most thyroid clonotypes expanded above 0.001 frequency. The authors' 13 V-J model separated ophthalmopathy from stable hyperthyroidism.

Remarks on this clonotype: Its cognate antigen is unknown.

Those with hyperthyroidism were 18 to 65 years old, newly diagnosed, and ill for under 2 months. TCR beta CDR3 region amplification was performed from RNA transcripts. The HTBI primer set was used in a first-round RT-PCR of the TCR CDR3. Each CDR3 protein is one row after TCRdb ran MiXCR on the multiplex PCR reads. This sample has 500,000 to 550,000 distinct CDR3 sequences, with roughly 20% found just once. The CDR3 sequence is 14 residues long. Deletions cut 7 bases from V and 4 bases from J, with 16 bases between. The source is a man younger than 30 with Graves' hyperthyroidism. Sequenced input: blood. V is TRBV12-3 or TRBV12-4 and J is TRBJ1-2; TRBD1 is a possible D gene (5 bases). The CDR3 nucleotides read TGTGCCAGCATCCGGGGTCAGGGAACCTATGGCTACACCTTC. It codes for CASIRGQGTYGYTF.